These 22 T cell receptor beta chains were all obtained from the same sample, sequenced in a study of CD8+ T cells in alopecia areata. Reverse transcribed after extraction, RNA yielded cDNA as the sequencing template. Sequencing was performed with immunoSEQ multiplex PCR; in TCRdb, only in-frame clones are kept and a portion is missing. The sample lists hundreds of thousands of clones, roughly three fifths occurring once. The treatment here: oral pan-JAK inhibitor, 5-10 mg twice daily. Sequenced material: CD4+ T cells sorted from blood, taken at approximately week 42, from a patient treated with tofacitinib. The origin of the receptors is a human donor with alopecia areata.

The gene calls are TRBV13 and TRBJ2-6; D unresolved. V lost 2 bases and J lost 4, with 9 bases in between. Germline V gene data show CDR1 as PRHDT and CDR2 as FYEKMQ (reference sequence). This CDR3 spans 15 amino acids. DNA for the CDR3: TGTGCCAGCAGCTTAAAGCTCTCAGGGGCCAACGTCCTGACTTTC. Its translation is CASSLKLSGANVLTF. Filled out from reference TRBV13 and TRBJ2-6, the complete variable domain reads AAGVIQSPRHLIKEKRETATLKCYPIPRHDTVYWYQQGPGQDPQFLISFYEKMQSDKGSIPDRFSAQQFSDYHSELNMSSLELGDSALYFCASSLKLSGANVLTFGAGSRLTVL.

The chain has TRBV5-1 and TRBJ2-1; 9 nucleotides agree with TRBD1. Germline V gives CDR1 SGHRS, CDR2 YFSETQ. J lost 8 bases, V lost 2 bases, and 11 bases had no gene match. This CDR3 has 16 amino acids. Here the CDR3 DNA reads TGCGCCAGCAGCTTTCGAGGGACAGGGTTTACGGATGAGCAGTTCTTC. Protein product: CASSFRGTGFTDEQFF.

V usage is TRBV7-2 and J usage is TRBJ2-3; 12 bases agree with TRBD2. J was trimmed by 2 bases and V by 1 base; bases with no gene match: 1. Germline-derived CDR1 and CDR2 are SGHTA and FQGNSA. The CDR3 has 16 residues. The CDR3 loop is CASSLGTSGATDTQYF. DNA for the CDR3: TGTGCCAGCAGCTTAGGGACTAGCGGGGCCACAGATACGCAGTATTTT.

This chain links TRBV7-2 with TRBJ1-3; a weak D match, TRBD1 (5 bases). Germline lookup yields CDR1 SGHTA and CDR2 FQGNSA. V lost 5 bases to trimming and J lost 15 bases, with 20 bases between them. The CDR3 is 13 amino acids. The CDR3 is CASSQYDSGTEYF. In nucleotides, the CDR3 is TGTGCCAGCAGCCAATACGACTCCGGGACCGAATATTTT. Together with reference TRBV7-2 and TRBJ1-3, the CDR3 gives the full variable domain: GAGVSQSPSNKVTEKGKDVELRCDPISGHTALYWYRQSLGQGLEFLIYFQGNSAPDKSGLPSDRFSAERTGGSVSTLTIQRTQQEDSAVYLCASSQYDSGTEYFGEGSWLTVV.

V and J are TRBV20-1 and TRBJ1-4; 7 nucleotides agree with TRBD1. CDR1 DFQATT and CDR2 SNEGSKA come from the germline V gene (reference sequence). After removal of 0 bases from V and 17 bases from J, the junction contained 6 bases not matched to a gene. The CDR3 totals 11 residues. The chain's CDR3 is CSARDTNRGFF. CDR3 in DNA: TGCAGTGCTAGAGACACGAACAGGGGATTTTTT.

CDR3 DNA: TGTGCCAGCAGCCAAACAGGGAGGCATGGCTACACCTTC. Its protein is CASSQTGRHGYTF. The J gene is TRBJ1-2, the V gene TRBV9, with a weak D call TRBD1 (6 bases). The germline gives CDR1 SGDLS, CDR2 YYNGEE. CDR3 size: 13 residues. The ends were cut back, 4 bases at V and 6 bases at J, with 13 bases in the middle.

The CDR3 bases are TGTGCCAGCTCACCACCCGGCGGTTCTAACACTGAAGCTTTCTTT. This encodes CASSPPGGSNTEAFF. The J gene is TRBJ1-1, the V gene TRBV18; no reliable D call. Germline assignment: CDR1 KGHSH and CDR2 LQKENI. The CDR3 has 15 amino acids. Trimming removed 0 bases at V and 2 bases at J, with 10 bases between.

V and J are TRBV7-9 and TRBJ2-1, with D hard to call. The V end was cut by 3 bases, the J end by 8 bases, with 5 bases between. Germline CDR1 SEHNR, CDR2 FQNEAQ (reference sequence). The CDR3 runs 11 residues. CDR3 nucleotide sequence: TGTGCCAGCAGCTTTGTCGATGAGCAGTTCTTC. Its translation is CASSFVDEQFF.

V and J are TRBV30 and TRBJ2-3; no firm D call. The CDR3 loop spans 11 amino acids. V was pared by 7 bases and J by 8 bases, with 13 bases between. Germline CDR1 is GTSNPN and CDR2 is SVGIG (reference sequence). The DNA for the CDR3 is TGTGCCTTCGGTAGTCCGGTTACGCAGTATTTT. Translating gives CAFGSPVTQYF.

The rearrangement links TRBV10-3 to TRBJ2-1; the match to TRBD2 covers 10 bases. CDR3 length equals 17 residues. J gave up 6 bases and V 4 bases, and 12 bases lay outside the gene matches. Germline-derived CDR1 and CDR2 are ENHRY and SYGVKD. The chain's CDR3 is CAISGGRTSGESNEQFF. The DNA for the CDR3 is TGTGCCATCAGTGGGGGCCGGACTAGCGGAGAGTCCAATGAGCAGTTCTTC.

The chain links TRBV5-1 to TRBJ2-1; no clear D. This CDR3 has 15 amino acids. Between the trimmed V and J ends, which lost 1 base and 1 base, there was a span of 9 bases. The germline CDR1 and CDR2 sequences are SGHRS and YFSETQ. This CDR3 is CASSLRIASYNEQFF. CDR3 DNA: TGCGCCAGCAGCTTGAGGATAGCTTCCTACAATGAGCAGTTCTTC.

This clone was counted a few times. The rearrangement links TRBV7-9 to TRBJ1-1; D gene uncertain. The V gene lost 4 bases and the J gene lost 0 bases, with 18 bases spanning the gap. This CDR3 region has 17 residues. Looked up from germline, CDR1 is SEHNR and CDR2 is FQNEAQ (reference sequence). The CDR3 DNA reads TGTGCCAGCAGCTCCCCGCGACTGCCAGAGATGAACACTGAAGCTTTCTTT. It is translated as CASSSPRLPEMNTEAFF.

Details on this clone: Other DNA sequences in this specimen translate into the identical CDR3. The chain employs TRBV20-1 and TRBJ2-7; D uncertain. CDR3 size: 11 residues. The germline V gene has CDR1 DFQATT and CDR2 SNEGSKA (reference sequence). Trimming left V 1 base short and J 3 bases short, with 4 bases between. The CDR3 is CSARVLYEQYF. The DNA for the CDR3 is TGCAGTGCTAGAGTCCTCTACGAGCAGTACTTC.

This clone showed up many times. Other DNA sequences in the same sample also yield this CDR3. The chain has TRBV19 and TRBJ1-5, with D perhaps TRBD1 (5 bases). This CDR3 contains 14 residues. Germline lookup yields CDR1 LNHDA and CDR2 SQIVND (reference sequence). V dropped 8 bases and J dropped 0 bases, with 11 bases sitting between them. CDR3 sequence reads: CASRQGHSNQPQHF. The CDR3 DNA follows: TGTGCCAGTCGGCAGGGTCATAGCAATCAGCCCCAGCATTTT.

This clone has more than one count but fewer than ten. This chain uses TRBV7-2 with TRBJ1-5; D gene ambiguous. CDR1 and CDR2 (germline): SGHTA, FQGNSA. The CDR3 loop spans 15 amino acids. Deletions cut 1 base from V and 0 bases from J, with 7 bases between. This CDR3 reads CASSLVTDSNQPQHF. CDR3 bases: TGTGCCAGCAGCTTAGTAACAGATAGCAATCAGCCCCAGCATTTT.

There are a few counts of this clone. The chain links TRBV14 to TRBJ2-2; the D is unclear. This CDR3 has 15 amino acids. The V end lost 1 base, the J end lost 1 base, and 7 bases lay between the germline ends. The germline CDR1 and CDR2 sequences are SGHDN and FVKESK. DNA of the CDR3: TGTGCCAGCAGCCAAGCCAGAATGAACACCGGGGAGCTGTTTTTT. Translation: CASSQARMNTGELFF.

The count of this clone is one. Other DNA sequences in this specimen translate into the identical CDR3. The rearrangement joins TRBV5-1 to TRBJ2-1; 7 nucleotides line up with TRBD2. Germline CDR1 SGHRS, CDR2 YFSETQ. The CDR3 has 14 residues. V lost 2 bases, J lost 4 bases, and 3 bases stayed unmatched. CDR3 protein: CASSLSGTYNEQFF. In nucleotides, the CDR3 is TGCGCCAGCAGCTTAAGCGGGACTTACAATGAGCAGTTCTTC.

There are a few counts of this clone. The genes are TRBV25-1 and TRBJ2-6, with TRBD2 as a possible D gene (5 bases). Trimming left V 3 bases short and J 1 base short, with 13 bases between. Germline assignment: CDR1 MGHDK and CDR2 SYGVNS. CDR3 length equals 17 residues. CDR3 amino acids: CASSEFAGQSGANVLTF. CDR3 DNA sequence: TGTGCCAGCAGTGAGTTTGCGGGCCAGTCTGGGGCCAACGTCCTGACTTTC.

The rearrangement links TRBV18 to TRBJ2-7; D remains ambiguous. Germline V lookup: CDR1 KGHSH, CDR2 LQKENI. The CDR3 covers 13 residues. The V gene lost 1 base and the J gene lost 5 bases, with 9 bases spanning the gap. The CDR3 nucleotides read TGTGCCAGCTCACCACAGGGTAGGCACGAGCAGTACTTC. Translating gives CASSPQGRHEQYF.

The CDR3: CSVERTSAAFGEQFF. As DNA, the CDR3 is TGCAGCGTTGAGAGGACTAGCGCGGCTTTCGGAGAGCAGTTCTTC. V and J are TRBV29-1 and TRBJ2-1, with TRBD2 matching over 9 bases. Losses at the gene ends were 3 bases for V and 10 bases for J; bases not matched to a gene: 13. The CDR3 has 15 amino acids. From germline, CDR1 is SQVTM and CDR2 ANQGSEA.

The V and J genes are TRBV4-3 and TRBJ2-7, with a possible D match to TRBD2 (6 bases). Looked up from germline, CDR1 is LGHNA and CDR2 is YSLEER. There are 13 residues in the CDR3. Between the trimmed V and J ends, which lost 0 bases and 6 bases, there was a span of 9 bases. This CDR3 is CASSQDRRVEQYF. The CDR3 bases are TGCGCCAGCAGCCAAGATCGGAGGGTCGAGCAGTACTTC.

The rearrangement uses TRBV29-1 and TRBJ2-5, with 8 bases that match TRBD1. The V gene's germline CDR1 is SQVTM and CDR2 ANQGSEA. The length of the CDR3 is 14 residues. After removal of 8 bases from V and 3 bases from J, the junction contained 11 bases not matched to a gene. The CDR3 loop is CSSPPRTGKETQYF. The CDR3 nucleotides read TGCAGCTCACCCCCTAGGACAGGGAAAGAGACCCAGTACTTC.